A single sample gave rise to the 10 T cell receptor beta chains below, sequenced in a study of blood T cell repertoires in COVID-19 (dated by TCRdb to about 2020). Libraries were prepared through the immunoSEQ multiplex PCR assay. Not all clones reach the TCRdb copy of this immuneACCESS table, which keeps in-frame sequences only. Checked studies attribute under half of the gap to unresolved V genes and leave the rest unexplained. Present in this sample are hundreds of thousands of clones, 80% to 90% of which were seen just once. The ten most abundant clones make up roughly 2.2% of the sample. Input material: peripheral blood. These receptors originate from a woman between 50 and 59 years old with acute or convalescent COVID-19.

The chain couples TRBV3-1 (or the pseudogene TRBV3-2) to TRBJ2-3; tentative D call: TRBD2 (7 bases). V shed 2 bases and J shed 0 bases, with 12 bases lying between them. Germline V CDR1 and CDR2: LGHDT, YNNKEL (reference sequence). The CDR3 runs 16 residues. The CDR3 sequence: CASSQWGRGSTDTQYF. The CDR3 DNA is TGTGCCAGCAGCCAATGGGGGCGGGGGAGCACAGATACGCAGTATTTT.

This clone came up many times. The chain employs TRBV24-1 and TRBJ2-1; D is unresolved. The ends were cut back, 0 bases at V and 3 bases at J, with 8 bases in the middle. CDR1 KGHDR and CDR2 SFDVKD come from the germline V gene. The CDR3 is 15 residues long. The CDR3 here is CATSDLSDNYNEQFF. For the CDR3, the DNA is TGTGCCACCAGTGATTTGTCAGACAACTACAATGAGCAGTTCTTC.

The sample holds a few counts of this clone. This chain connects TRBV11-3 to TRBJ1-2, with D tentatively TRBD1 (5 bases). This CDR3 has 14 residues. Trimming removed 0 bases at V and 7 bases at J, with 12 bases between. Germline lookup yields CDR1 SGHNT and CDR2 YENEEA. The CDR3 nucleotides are TGTGCCAGCAGCTTAGATCAGGGAGGAACTGGCTACACCTTC. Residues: CASSLDQGGTGYTF.

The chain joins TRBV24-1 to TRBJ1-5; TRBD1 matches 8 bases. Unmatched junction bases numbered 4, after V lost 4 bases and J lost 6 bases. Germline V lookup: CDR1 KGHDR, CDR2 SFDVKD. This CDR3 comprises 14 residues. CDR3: CATSEGTGTQPQHF. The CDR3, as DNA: TGTGCCACCAGTGAGGGGACAGGAACTCAGCCCCAGCATTTT.

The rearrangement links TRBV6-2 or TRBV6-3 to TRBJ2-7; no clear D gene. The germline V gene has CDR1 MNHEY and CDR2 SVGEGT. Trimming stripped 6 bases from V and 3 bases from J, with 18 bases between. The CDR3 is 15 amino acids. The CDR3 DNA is TGTGCCAGCAGCTTCTCTTCAGGTCCCGGCTACGAGCAGTACTTC. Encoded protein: CASSFSSGPGYEQYF.

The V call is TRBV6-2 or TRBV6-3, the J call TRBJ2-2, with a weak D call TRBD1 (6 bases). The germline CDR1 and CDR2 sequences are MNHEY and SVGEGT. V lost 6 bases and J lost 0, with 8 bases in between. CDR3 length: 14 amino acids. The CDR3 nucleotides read TGTGCCAGCAGCAGGACAGCGAACACCGGGGAGCTGTTTTTT. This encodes CASSRTANTGELFF.

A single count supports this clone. The CDR3 loop reads CASSQDSGWSEQFF. DNA of the CDR3: TGTGCCAGCAGCCAAGATTCGGGTTGGAGTGAGCAGTTCTTC. The genes are TRBV3-1 (or the pseudogene TRBV3-2) and TRBJ2-1; D unclear. The CDR3 covers 14 residues. The V end lost 0 bases, the J end lost 9 bases, and 12 bases lay between the germline ends. CDR1 LGHDT and CDR2 YNNKEL come from the germline V gene (reference sequence).

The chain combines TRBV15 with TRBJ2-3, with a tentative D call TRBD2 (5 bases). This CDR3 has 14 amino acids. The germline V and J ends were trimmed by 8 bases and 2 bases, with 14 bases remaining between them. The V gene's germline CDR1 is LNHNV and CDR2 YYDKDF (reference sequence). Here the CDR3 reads CATSWGEYTDTQYF. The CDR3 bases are TGTGCCACCTCTTGGGGAGAGTACACAGATACGCAGTATTTT. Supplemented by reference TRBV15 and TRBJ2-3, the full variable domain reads DAMVIQNPRYQVTQFGKPVTLSCSQTLNHNVMYWYQQKSSQAPKLLFHYYDKDFNNEADTPDNFQSRRPNTSFCFLDIRSPGLGDTAMYLCATSWGEYTDTQYFGPGTRLTVL.

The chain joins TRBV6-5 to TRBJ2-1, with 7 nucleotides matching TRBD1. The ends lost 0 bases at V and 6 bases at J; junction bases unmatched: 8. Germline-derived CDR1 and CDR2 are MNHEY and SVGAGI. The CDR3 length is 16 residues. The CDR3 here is CASSYSSTTGLNEQFF. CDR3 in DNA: TGTGCCAGCAGTTACTCGAGTACGACAGGGCTCAATGAGCAGTTCTTC.

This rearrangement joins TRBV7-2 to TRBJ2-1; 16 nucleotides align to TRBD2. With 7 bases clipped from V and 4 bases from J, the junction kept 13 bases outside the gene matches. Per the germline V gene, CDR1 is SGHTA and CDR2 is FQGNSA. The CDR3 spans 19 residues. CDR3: CASTKSGTSGRAFYNEQFF. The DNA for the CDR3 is TGTGCCAGCACCAAATCCGGGACTAGCGGGAGGGCCTTTTACAATGAGCAGTTCTTC.